This TCR beta chain was profiled in a study of blood T cell repertoires in COVID-19. The overall study: The analysed material was cDNA or gDNA that came from T cells, B-cell-depleted T cells, or PBMCs.

Assay used: immunoSEQ multiplex PCR; TCRdb lists only in-frame clones, some missing. The table has a few hundred thousand clones, approximately 88% seen once. V lost 5 bases to trimming and J lost 3 bases, with 12 bases between them. This CDR3 has 14 residues. The V gene's germline CDR1 is KGHDR and CDR2 SFDVKD. This clonotype was sampled from a woman in her thirties who had recovered from COVID-19. Input material: peripheral blood. The chain is built from TRBV24-1 and TRBJ2-5; D may be TRBD2 (5 bases). This CDR3 reads CATSAIDGKETQYF. Here the CDR3 DNA reads TGTGCCACCAGTGCCATCGACGGGAAAGAGACCCAGTACTTC.